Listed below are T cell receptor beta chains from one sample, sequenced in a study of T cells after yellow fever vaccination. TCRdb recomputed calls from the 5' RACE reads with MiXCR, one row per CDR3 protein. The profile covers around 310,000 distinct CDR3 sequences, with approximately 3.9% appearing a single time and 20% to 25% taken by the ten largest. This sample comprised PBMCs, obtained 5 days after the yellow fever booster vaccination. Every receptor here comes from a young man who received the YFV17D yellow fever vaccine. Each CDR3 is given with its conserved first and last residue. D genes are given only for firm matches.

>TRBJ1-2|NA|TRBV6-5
CASRGVDYGYTF
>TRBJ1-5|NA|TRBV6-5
CASSYSSLSNQPQHF
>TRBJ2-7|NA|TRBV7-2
CASSTGWYEQYF
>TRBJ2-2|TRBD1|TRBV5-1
CASSQRQGYTGELFF
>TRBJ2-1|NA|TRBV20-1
CSADRPGTAAVNEQFF
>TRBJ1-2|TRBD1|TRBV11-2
CASSATGVYGYTF
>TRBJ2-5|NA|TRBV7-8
CASSLTTSQETQYF
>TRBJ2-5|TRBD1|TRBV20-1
CSGYHGTAEETQYF
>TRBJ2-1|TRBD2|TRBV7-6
CASSVSGALSYNEQFF
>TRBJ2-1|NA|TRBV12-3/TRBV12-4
CASWFRGASNEQFF
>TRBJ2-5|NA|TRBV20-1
CSAWGLAEETQYF
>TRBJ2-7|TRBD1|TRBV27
CASSLFGGQGWINEQYF
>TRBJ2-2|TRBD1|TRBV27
CASRQGSGGELFF
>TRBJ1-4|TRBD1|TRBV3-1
CASSSQGARNEKLFF
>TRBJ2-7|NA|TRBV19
CASSNTVSSYEQYF
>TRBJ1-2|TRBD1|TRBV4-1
CASSQGHRGPHSGYTF
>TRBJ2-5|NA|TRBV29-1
CSVEPPRKETQYF
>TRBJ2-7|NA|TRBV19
CASAGSWGSYEQYF
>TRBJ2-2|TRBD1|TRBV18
CASSTAGTGNTGELFF
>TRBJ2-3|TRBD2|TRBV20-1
CSASTSATLDTQYF
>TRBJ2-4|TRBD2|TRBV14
CASSQPSGNAKNIQYF
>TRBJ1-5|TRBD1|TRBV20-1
CVGQGDSNQPQHF
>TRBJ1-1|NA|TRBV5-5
CASSFFPGRAEAFF
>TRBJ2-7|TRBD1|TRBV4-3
CASSQDRQGSYEQYF
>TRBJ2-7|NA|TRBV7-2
CASSLDTPRVCYF
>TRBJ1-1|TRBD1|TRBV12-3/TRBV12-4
CASSGQGTEAFF
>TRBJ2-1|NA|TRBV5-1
CASSSGPIYNEQFF